The 27 T cell receptor beta chains below all came from one sample that was sequenced in a study of beta chain features in type 1 diabetes. The whole isolated RNA underwent reverse transcription, so sequencing captured expressed TCRB transcripts. Sequenced by immunoSEQ multiplex PCR; TCRdb stores in-frame clones only, minus some. The sample contains fewer than 350,000 clones, about 20% of which appear only once. Material for sequencing was naive CD4+ T cells from blood. These receptors were obtained from a young woman in good health.

This rearrangement joins TRBV7-2 to TRBJ1-1; 7 bases are shared with TRBD1. There are 12 residues in the CDR3. Trimming took 6 bases from V and 6 from J; bases not matched to a gene: 4. The germline V gene has CDR1 SGHTA and CDR2 FQGNSA. CDR3 amino acids: CASRRQGAEAFF. The CDR3, as DNA: TGTGCCAGCAGGAGACAGGGAGCTGAAGCTTTCTTT.

This CDR3 reads CAWRPGGSESPLHF. For the CDR3, the DNA is TGTGCCTGGAGACCAGGGGGAAGTGAGTCACCCCTCCACTTT. V gene TRBV30 combines with J gene TRBJ1-6, with TRBD1 matching 7 bases. CDR1 is GTSNPN and CDR2 is SVGIG in the germline V gene (reference sequence). The ends lost 3 bases at V and 10 bases at J; junction bases unmatched: 9. The length of the CDR3 is 14 residues.

This clone was seen more than once but under ten times. The genes are TRBV25-1 and TRBJ2-7; TRBD1 is a possible D gene (6 bases). Trimming took off 1 base at V and 7 bases at J, with 17 bases between the two ends. Germline assignment: CDR1 MGHDK and CDR2 SYGVNS. The CDR3 runs to 15 residues. The CDR3 nucleotides are TGTGCCAGCAGTGAATTAGGCCAGGGGAAAGAAGAGCAGTACTTC. This encodes CASSELGQGKEEQYF.

This clone has only a few counts. J is TRBJ2-7 and V is TRBV9, with D unresolved. Germline V gene lookup returns CDR1 SGDLS and CDR2 YYNGEE. V shed 0 bases and J shed 0 bases, with 7 bases lying between them. CDR3 length: 14 residues. The CDR3 sequence: CASSVGGDSYEQYF. CDR3 DNA: TGTGCCAGCAGCGTAGGCGGAGACTCCTACGAGCAGTACTTC.

This chain uses TRBV5-6 with TRBJ1-1, with 7 bases lining up with TRBD1. Looked up from germline, CDR1 is SGHDT and CDR2 is YYEEEE. This CDR3 has 15 amino acids. After removal of 3 bases from V and 4 bases from J, the junction contained 9 bases not matched to a gene. The CDR3 DNA follows: TGTGCCAGCAGCTCGAAACAGGGGTATATCACTGAAGCTTTCTTT. Translation: CASSSKQGYITEAFF.

The chain recombines TRBV9 with TRBJ1-4, with unresolved D. The germline V gene encodes CDR1 SGDLS and CDR2 YYNGEE. Trimming stripped 3 bases from V and 0 bases from J, with 6 bases between. This CDR3 is built from 14 residues. CDR3 loop: CASSEQTTNEKLFF. The CDR3 DNA sequence: TGTGCCAGCAGCGAACAAACAACTAATGAAAAACTGTTTTTT.

V and J are TRBV30 and TRBJ2-1; 8 bases are a match to TRBD2. The CDR3 is made up of 16 amino acids. Trimming took 2 bases from V and 1 from J; bases not matched to a gene: 7. The germline gives CDR1 GTSNPN, CDR2 SVGIG (reference sequence). CDR3 in amino acids: CAWSRLSSGSYNEQFF. CDR3 in DNA: TGTGCCTGGAGTCGCCTATCTAGCGGGTCCTACAATGAGCAGTTCTTC.

This clone was seen more than once but under ten times. The chain combines TRBV19 with TRBJ2-7; TRBD1 is a possible D gene (5 bases). V was cut by 9 bases and J by 4 bases, with 16 bases left in between. The CDR3 contains 13 residues. The germline gives CDR1 LNHDA, CDR2 SQIVND (reference sequence). The CDR3 is CASAPQGWYEQYF. CDR3 nucleotides: TGTGCCAGCGCTCCCCAGGGTTGGTACGAGCAGTACTTC.

This chain connects TRBV5-1 to TRBJ2-3, with 7 bases that match TRBD1. In germline, CDR1 is SGHRS, CDR2 YFSETQ. The CDR3 contains 14 residues. V was pared by 2 bases and J by 1 base, with 1 base of the junction left unmatched. CDR3: CASSFGTGTDTQYF. In nucleotides, the CDR3 is TGCGCCAGCAGCTTCGGGACAGGCACAGATACGCAGTATTTT.

This clone has a handful of counts. This sequence joins TRBV5-1 and TRBJ1-1, with D perhaps matching TRBD1 (5 bases). Germline V gives CDR1 SGHRS, CDR2 YFSETQ. V lost 3 bases and J 3 bases, leaving 18 bases between the germline ends. The CDR3 sequence is 16 residues long. The DNA of the CDR3 is TGCGCCAGCAGCTCGTCCCCGGGGGAGCGATACACTGAAGCTTTCTTT. Translating gives CASSSSPGERYTEAFF.

The rearrangement links TRBV11-2 to TRBJ2-5; no firm D call. The CDR3 consists of 13 residues. The V gene's germline CDR1 is SGHAT and CDR2 FQNNGV. Trimming shortened V by 5 bases and J by 5 bases, and 12 bases separated the two germline ends. The CDR3: CASSLSRGETQYF. The CDR3 region has the DNA TGTGCCAGCAGCCTATCTAGAGGCGAGACCCAGTACTTC.

The rearrangement uses TRBV6-5 and TRBJ2-1, with 10 bases matching TRBD2. Germline V gene sequence: CDR1 MNHEY, CDR2 SVGAGI. V shed 4 bases and J 7 bases; nucleotides not matched to a gene: 4. There are 14 residues in the CDR3. CDR3 coding DNA: TGTGCCAGCAGTTTGGGACTAGCGCGGAATGAGCAGTTCTTC. This gives the protein CASSLGLARNEQFF.

V is TRBV6-4 and J is TRBJ2-7, with 8 nucleotides matching TRBD1. This CDR3 has 17 residues. Germline trimming cut 3 bases from V and 2 bases from J; bases unmatched to any gene: 12. Germline V gene lookup returns CDR1 MRHNA and CDR2 SNTAGT. The CDR3, as DNA: TGTGCCAGCAGTGAATGGGTCCGAGGACAGGGTCCCTACGAGCAGTACTTC. It translates to CASSEWVRGQGPYEQYF.

This clone was observed a handful of times. V usage is TRBV7-9 and J usage is TRBJ1-5; D is unclear. The CDR3 loop spans 15 amino acids. The V gene's germline CDR1 is SEHNR and CDR2 FQNEAQ (reference sequence). The V gene lost 0 bases and the J gene lost 6 bases, with 12 bases spanning the gap. CDR3 nucleotides: TGTGCCAGCAGCTTAGCAGGCGGGGAAGGTCAGCCCCAGCATTTT. Protein sequence: CASSLAGGEGQPQHF.

This sequence joins TRBV7-9 and TRBJ2-3, with D maybe TRBD2 (5 bases). V was trimmed by 1 base and J by 2 bases, leaving 10 bases between them. The CDR3 is 15 residues long. CDR1 is SEHNR, CDR2 FQNEAQ, per germline (reference sequence). The CDR3 region has the DNA TGTGCCAGCAGCTTAGTTGGCGGGCCCACAGATACGCAGTATTTT. Amino acids: CASSLVGGPTDTQYF.

This chain links TRBV7-2 with TRBJ2-3; 10 bases map to TRBD2. CDR1 and CDR2 from the germline V gene are SGHTA and FQGNSA. Losses at the gene ends were 5 bases for V and 2 bases for J; bases not matched to a gene: 4. The CDR3 totals 15 residues. This CDR3 reads CASSQLAGTTDTQYF. CDR3 nucleotides: TGTGCCAGCAGCCAACTAGCGGGGACCACAGATACGCAGTATTTT.

In its sample, this clone was seen a few times. The rearrangement joins TRBV30 to TRBJ2-5, with TRBD1 as a possible D gene (5 bases). Germline V gene lookup returns CDR1 GTSNPN and CDR2 SVGIG (reference sequence). The CDR3 loop spans 13 amino acids. Trimming pared 2 bases from V and 5 bases from J, leaving 12 bases between. CDR3 DNA sequence: TGTGCCTGGAGTATTGGGGCTCGGGAGACCCAGTACTTC. Translated: CAWSIGARETQYF.

This clone was picked up a small number of times. Within the sample, other DNA sequences also encode this same CDR3. This rearrangement joins TRBV9 to TRBJ2-5; 11 nucleotides agree with TRBD2. Germline V CDR1 and CDR2: SGDLS, YYNGEE. Losses at the gene ends were 2 bases for V and 4 bases for J; bases not matched to a gene: 1. CDR3 length equals 14 residues. CDR3 protein: CASSVGLAGETQYF. In DNA, the CDR3 is TGTGCCAGCAGCGTTGGACTAGCGGGAGAGACCCAGTACTTC. Based on the CDR3 plus reference TRBV9 and TRBJ2-5, the full variable domain is DSGVTQTPKHLITATGQRVTLRCSPRSGDLSVYWYQQSLDQGLQFLIQYYNGEERAKGNILERFSAQQFPDLHSELNLSSLELGDSALYFCASSVGLAGETQYFGPGTRLLVL.

This clone has a handful of counts. This sequence joins TRBV4-1 and TRBJ1-1, with 9 bases fitting TRBD1. V lost 1 base and J lost 5; bases outside the gene matches: 5. The CDR3 extends over 15 amino acids. Germline assignment: CDR1 MGHRA and CDR2 YSYEKL. Written as DNA, the CDR3 is TGCGCCAGCAGCCAAGGGAACAGGGGGCAGACTGAAGCTTTCTTT. Translated: CASSQGNRGQTEAFF.

The chain's CDR3 is CASSPRGSTDTQYF. The DNA for the CDR3 is TGTGCCAGCAGCCCACGAGGGAGCACAGATACGCAGTATTTT. This chain connects TRBV9 to TRBJ2-3; D is possibly TRBD2 (5 bases). Per the germline V gene, CDR1 is SGDLS and CDR2 is YYNGEE. This CDR3 spans 14 amino acids. The germline V and J ends were trimmed by 4 bases and 0 bases, with 9 bases remaining between them.

This chain's CDR3 is CASSLDSAGTDTQYF. The DNA for the CDR3 is TGTGCCAGCAGCTTAGATTCGGCGGGCACAGATACGCAGTATTTT. The genes are TRBV7-9 and TRBJ2-3, with D uncertain. The CDR3 covers 15 residues. V lost 1 base, J lost 1 base, and 9 bases lay in between. Germline V gene lookup returns CDR1 SEHNR and CDR2 FQNEAQ (reference sequence).

CDR3 loop: CAIPEWASGSLEQYF. CDR3 DNA: TGTGCCATCCCAGAATGGGCTAGCGGGAGCCTTGAGCAGTACTTC. J is TRBJ2-7 and V is TRBV10-3, with TRBD2 matching 10 bases. After removal of 8 bases from V and 7 bases from J, the junction contained 14 bases not matched to a gene. Germline V CDR1 and CDR2: ENHRY, SYGVKD. This CDR3 is 15 amino acids long.

This chain joins TRBV11-2 and TRBJ2-5; D is unresolved. Germline loops: CDR1 SGHAT, CDR2 FQNNGV. Deletions cut 1 base from V and 4 bases from J, with 7 bases between. There are 13 residues in the CDR3. DNA of the CDR3: TGTGCCAGCAGCTTAGGTCCCGGAGAGACCCAGTACTTC. Translation gives CASSLGPGETQYF.

This clone was seen more than once but under ten times. The rearrangement uses TRBV19 and TRBJ2-7; D is undetermined. This CDR3 spans 11 amino acids. The V end lost 3 bases, the J end lost 4 bases, and 4 bases lay between the germline ends. Germline loops: CDR1 LNHDA, CDR2 SQIVND (reference sequence). In nucleotides, the CDR3 is TGTGCCAGTAGTATCGGGTACGAGCAGTACTTC. Translation gives CASSIGYEQYF.

This clone was seen more than once but under ten times. Other DNA variants within this sample encode the same CDR3. V gene TRBV5-1 combines with J gene TRBJ2-7; 8 bases match TRBD2. This CDR3 region has 14 residues. Germline V gives CDR1 SGHRS, CDR2 YFSETQ. Losses at the gene ends were 2 bases for V and 0 bases for J; bases not matched to a gene: 1. The CDR3 here is CASSFTSGSYEQYF. The CDR3 DNA reads TGCGCCAGCAGCTTCACTAGCGGCTCCTACGAGCAGTACTTC.

The CDR3 coding sequence is TGTGCCACCAGCAGAGACAGGGACAATGAGCAGTTCTTC. Translating gives CATSRDRDNEQFF. The chain uses TRBV15 and TRBJ2-1, with a weak D call TRBD1 (5 bases). Germline CDR1 and CDR2: LNHNV and YYDKDF (reference sequence). Trimming left V 0 bases short and J 5 bases short, with 5 bases between. The CDR3 spans 13 residues.

This clone was detected a few times. The chain combines TRBV30 with TRBJ1-2; 7 bases map to TRBD1. This CDR3 is 14 amino acids long. The junction had 8 bases not matched to a gene; V was cut back by 3 bases and J by 4 bases. CDR1 is GTSNPN, CDR2 SVGIG, per germline (reference sequence). The CDR3 is CAWSLGQDFYGYTF. The CDR3 DNA sequence: TGTGCCTGGAGCCTAGGACAGGATTTCTATGGCTACACCTTC.